The 30 T cell receptor beta chains below come from one sample, sequenced in a study of PD-L1 blockade in urothelial cancer. Clones were read by immunoSEQ multiplex PCR, and TCRdb kept only the in-frame ones, dropping some. The sample yields about 40,000 clones, 82% seen once. The starting material was PBMCs, obtained around atezolizumab (anti-PD-L1) treatment. These receptors all stem from a man aged 60-69 years with urothelial cancer.

V is TRBV7-3 and J is TRBJ2-1, with 14 bases that match TRBD2. Looked up from germline, CDR1 is SGHTA and CDR2 is FQGTGA. Trimming cost V 8 bases and J 2 bases; bases outside gene matches: 8. This CDR3 has 17 residues. CDR3 nucleotides: TGTGCCAGCTCCCGGACTAGCGGGGGGCCTCCCTACAATGAGCAGTTCTTC. Translated, it gives CASSRTSGGPPYNEQFF.

The rearrangement links TRBV27 to TRBJ2-1; D might be TRBD2 (5 bases). The CDR3 is 14 amino acids. Germline values: CDR1 MNHEY, CDR2 SMNVEV (reference sequence). V was shortened by 4 bases and J by 5 bases, with 12 bases between the two germline ends. CDR3 DNA sequence: TGTGCCAGCAGTTCCTCGACGGGAAACAATGAGCAGTTCTTC. This sequence encodes CASSSSTGNNEQFF.

V and J are TRBV28 and TRBJ2-1; D may be TRBD1 (7 bases). Per the germline V gene, CDR1 is MDHEN and CDR2 is SYDVKM. The CDR3 totals 15 residues. V lost 3 bases to trimming and J lost 7 bases, with 16 bases between them. The CDR3 here is CASSFYRGGGNEQFF. The CDR3 region has the DNA TGTGCCAGCAGTTTCTACAGGGGAGGTGGGAATGAGCAGTTCTTC.

The gene calls are TRBV19 and TRBJ1-3; D not certain. V shed 2 bases and J shed 2 bases, with 10 bases lying between them. CDR1 and CDR2 (germline): LNHDA, SQIVND (reference sequence). This CDR3 is built from 15 residues. CDR3 loop: CASSITREPGNTIYF. CDR3 DNA: TGTGCCAGTAGTATAACGCGGGAGCCTGGAAACACCATATATTTT.

The chain couples TRBV5-1 to TRBJ1-2; D call uncertain. CDR1 SGHRS and CDR2 YFSETQ come from the germline V gene. The CDR3 loop spans 15 amino acids. Trimming removed 3 bases from V and 7 bases from J, with 19 bases in between. This CDR3 is CASSSDAGRGRGYTF. The CDR3 coding sequence is TGCGCCAGCAGCTCAGACGCGGGCCGCGGGCGTGGCTACACCTTC.

The rearrangement links TRBV2 to TRBJ1-5; D call uncertain. The CDR3 is 13 residues long. Germline CDR1 SNHLY, CDR2 FYNNEI. V was trimmed by 7 bases and J by 6 bases, leaving 13 bases between them. CDR3 loop: CASTVLGGQPQHF. In DNA form, the CDR3 reads TGTGCCAGCACAGTTTTAGGAGGTCAGCCCCAGCATTTT.

The J gene is TRBJ1-1, the V gene TRBV18; 8 bases fit TRBD1. The J segment lost 2 bases and the V segment lost 3 bases, leaving 2 bases of the junction unmatched. The CDR3 spans 14 residues. CDR1 is KGHSH, CDR2 LQKENI, per germline. The CDR3 region is CASSPGQGNTEAFF. The CDR3, as DNA: TGTGCCAGCTCACCCGGACAGGGAAACACTGAAGCTTTCTTT.

The CDR3 here is CASSPTTGRNSPLHF. The CDR3 DNA follows: TGTGCCAGCAGCCCGACGACAGGGCGTAATTCACCCCTCCACTTT. This chain connects TRBV11-2 to TRBJ1-6; 7 bases line up with TRBD1. After removal of 5 bases from V and 6 bases from J, the junction contained 7 bases not matched to a gene. CDR1 SGHAT and CDR2 FQNNGV come from the germline V gene. There are 15 residues in the CDR3.

J is TRBJ2-5 and V is TRBV27; 13 bases are shared with TRBD2. Germline values: CDR1 MNHEY, CDR2 SMNVEV (reference sequence). The CDR3 is made up of 13 amino acids. As DNA, the CDR3 is TGTACTAGCGGGGGGGGCACTTGGAAGACCCAGTACTTC. This encodes CTSGGGTWKTQYF.

The chain joins TRBV7-2 to TRBJ2-7; D might be TRBD1 (6 bases). Germline V gene sequence: CDR1 SGHTA, CDR2 FQGNSA. Trimming left V 5 bases short and J 6 bases short, with 20 bases between. The CDR3 covers 15 residues. CDR3 nucleotides: TGTGCCAGCAGCGGACGTCCGAGTTTACAGGGCGAGCAGTACTTC. This encodes CASSGRPSLQGEQYF. The full variable domain, with the rest looked up from reference TRBV7-2 and TRBJ2-7, is GAGVSQSPSNKVTEKGKDVELRCDPISGHTALYWYRQSLGQGLEFLIYFQGNSAPDKSGLPSDRFSAERTGGSVSTLTIQRTQQEDSAVYLCASSGRPSLQGEQYFGPGTRLTVT.

The rearrangement links TRBV5-1 to TRBJ2-2, with D possibly TRBD1 on 6 matching bases. The germline CDR1 and CDR2 sequences are SGHRS and YFSETQ. There are 17 residues in the CDR3. V was shortened by 4 bases and J by 0 bases, with 16 bases between the two germline ends. The CDR3 DNA is TGCGCCAGCAGCGCCACCCAGGGGAGCACGAACACCGGGGAGCTGTTTTTT. It translates to CASSATQGSTNTGELFF.

This clone was counted once. V and J are TRBV27 and TRBJ2-6; 7 bases are shared with TRBD1. The germline V gene encodes CDR1 MNHEY and CDR2 SMNVEV (reference sequence). This CDR3 contains 18 residues. The V and J ends lost 3 bases and 0 bases, in that order; junction bases with no gene match: 8. The CDR3 nucleotides read TGTGCCAGCAGTTTGCCGGACAGGATCAGCTCTGGGGCCAACGTCCTGACTTTC. As protein: CASSLPDRISSGANVLTF. The full variable domain, in which reference TRBV27 and TRBJ2-6 provide the parts outside the CDR3, is EAQVTQNPRYLITVTGKKLTVTCSQNMNHEYMSWYRQDPGLGLRQIYYSMNVEVTDKGDVPEGYKVSRKEKRNFPLILESPSPNQTSLYFCASSLPDRISSGANVLTFGAGSRLTVL.

The V gene is TRBV27, the J gene TRBJ1-6, with D possibly matching TRBD1 (5 bases). The CDR3 sequence is 18 residues long. Germline V CDR1 and CDR2: MNHEY, SMNVEV (reference sequence). The ends were cut back, 5 bases at V and 0 bases at J, with 17 bases in the middle. CDR3 nucleotide sequence: TGTGCCAGCAGTCTAACCCGCCAGGGAATCTCCTATAATTCACCCCTCCACTTT. Protein: CASSLTRQGISYNSPLHF.

This clone was picked up a small number of times. The rearrangement joins TRBV19 to TRBJ1-5; D gene ambiguous. CDR3 size: 13 residues. The ends were cut back, 5 bases at V and 0 bases at J, with 5 bases in the middle. Germline CDR1 reads LNHDA; CDR2 reads SQIVND (reference sequence). The DNA for the CDR3 is TGTGCCAGTAGTTTCAATAGCAATCAGCCCCAGCATTTT. Translating gives CASSFNSNQPQHF. The variable domain in full, completed from reference TRBV19 and TRBJ1-5, reads DGGITQSPKYLFRKEGQNVTLSCEQNLNHDAMYWYRQDPGQGLRLIYYSQIVNDFQKGDIAEGYSVSREKKESFPLTVTSAQKNPTAFYLCASSFNSNQPQHFGDGTRLSIL.

This chain connects TRBV11-1 to TRBJ2-5, with 10 bases that match TRBD2. Germline V lookup: CDR1 SGHAT, CDR2 FQDESV (reference sequence). The trim removed 1 base at V and 2 bases at J, leaving 1 base unmatched. This CDR3 contains 15 residues. CDR3 in amino acids: CASSLGTSGQETQYF. The CDR3 DNA reads as TGTGCCAGCAGCTTAGGGACTAGCGGACAAGAGACCCAGTACTTC. Supplemented by reference TRBV11-1 and TRBJ2-5, the full variable domain reads EAEVAQSPRYKITEKSQAVAFWCDPISGHATLYWYRQILGQGPELLVQFQDESVVDDSQLPKDRFSAERLKGVDSTLKIQPAELGDSAMYLCASSLGTSGQETQYFGPGTRLLVL.

The V call is TRBV4-1, the J call TRBJ2-5; 9 bases agree with TRBD1. J gave up 5 bases and V 0 bases, and 7 bases lay outside the gene matches. This CDR3 has 16 residues. Germline V gives CDR1 MGHRA, CDR2 YSYEKL. This CDR3 is CASSQDSGTGTETQYF. CDR3 sequence (DNA): TGCGCCAGCAGCCAAGATTCCGGGACAGGGACGGAGACCCAGTACTTC.

The CDR3 bases are TGTGCCAGCAGTGAAGCATGGGGACAGGGGGCTTCTAGCAATCAGCCCCAGCATTTT. Protein sequence: CASSEAWGQGASSNQPQHF. This chain joins TRBV2 and TRBJ1-5; 12 bases line up with TRBD1. The CDR3 runs 19 residues. Losses at the gene ends were 0 bases for V and 0 bases for J; bases not matched to a gene: 6. CDR1 and CDR2 from the germline V gene are SNHLY and FYNNEI.

This clone has just one count. The CDR3 coding sequence is TGCGCCAGCAGTTTTGGGACAGACATGTTCGATGGAGACACTGAAGCTTTCTTT. It translates to CASSFGTDMFDGDTEAFF. This chain connects TRBV10-1 to TRBJ1-1; 7 positions match TRBD1. Germline CDR1 is WNHNN and CDR2 is SYGVQD (reference sequence). This CDR3 comprises 18 residues. The V gene end was trimmed by 5 bases and the J gene end by 3 bases; junction bases not matched to a gene: 18.

The genes are TRBV7-2 and TRBJ2-2, with TRBD2 as a possible D gene (6 bases). Trimming left V 5 bases short and J 6 bases short, with 13 bases between. Germline CDR1 reads SGHTA; CDR2 reads FQGNSA. The CDR3 covers 14 residues. CDR3 residues: CASSLSPGAGELFF. In nucleotides, the CDR3 is TGTGCCAGCAGCCTTTCCCCGGGAGCCGGGGAGCTGTTTTTT.

The rearrangement uses TRBV18 and TRBJ2-2, with 7 bases matching TRBD1. Germline V gene sequence: CDR1 KGHSH, CDR2 LQKENI. CDR3 size: 16 residues. Losses at the gene ends were 2 bases for V and 5 bases for J; bases not matched to a gene: 8. CDR3 DNA sequence: TGTGCCAGCTCACCAGGGACAGAGGCTCAAACCGGGGAGCTGTTTTTT. This gives the protein CASSPGTEAQTGELFF.

The chain has TRBV19 and TRBJ2-7; TRBD2 aligns across 8 bases. The germline gives CDR1 LNHDA, CDR2 SQIVND (reference sequence). The CDR3 extends over 12 amino acids. J lost 6 bases, V lost 2 bases, and 0 bases had no gene match. CDR3 sequence reads: CASSIRGGEQYF. CDR3 sequence (DNA): TGTGCCAGTAGTATACGGGGGGGCGAGCAGTACTTC.

This clone has only one observation. The chain links TRBV7-2 to TRBJ2-1; tentative D call: TRBD2 (5 bases). Germline V gene lookup returns CDR1 SGHTA and CDR2 FQGNSA. This CDR3 comprises 15 residues. V was trimmed by 4 bases and J by 0 bases, leaving 10 bases between them. The CDR3 nucleotides read TGTGCCAGCAGCTATAGCGCCTTCTCCTACAATGAGCAGTTCTTC. Amino acid sequence: CASSYSAFSYNEQFF. Full variable domain (missing parts from reference TRBV7-2 and TRBJ2-1): GAGVSQSPSNKVTEKGKDVELRCDPISGHTALYWYRQSLGQGLEFLIYFQGNSAPDKSGLPSDRFSAERTGGSVSTLTIQRTQQEDSAVYLCASSYSAFSYNEQFFGPGTRLTVL.

This chain connects TRBV5-6 to TRBJ1-5, with 10 bases fitting TRBD1. V shed 2 bases and J 0 bases; nucleotides not matched to a gene: 11. The V gene's germline CDR1 is SGHDT and CDR2 YYEEEE. This CDR3 region has 19 residues. As DNA, the CDR3 is TGTGCCAGCAGCTTAAGATGGGACAGGGGAGCTTATAGCAATCAGCCCCAGCATTTT. The encoded protein is CASSLRWDRGAYSNQPQHF.

The chain carries TRBV25-1 and TRBJ1-4, with no clear D. The V gene's germline CDR1 is MGHDK and CDR2 SYGVNS. Trimming stripped 3 bases from V and 8 bases from J, with 10 bases between. CDR3 length: 13 residues. The CDR3 loop reads CASSEAGGEKLFF. DNA of the CDR3: TGTGCCAGCAGTGAGGCGGGAGGGGAAAAACTGTTTTTT.

This clone is a singleton in its sample. Written as DNA, the CDR3 is TGTGCCAGCAGCCCCCCCGGTGTGGGGGGGTACAATGAGCAGTTCTTC. Residues: CASSPPGVGGYNEQFF. The chain couples TRBV28 to TRBJ2-1; TRBD2 matches 7 bases. Germline V gene lookup returns CDR1 MDHEN and CDR2 SYDVKM. The CDR3 length is 16 residues. The ends lost 6 bases at V and 4 bases at J; junction bases unmatched: 12. Together with reference TRBV28 and TRBJ2-1, the CDR3 gives the full variable domain: DVKVTQSSRYLVKRTGEKVFLECVQDMDHENMFWYRQDPGLGLRLIYFSYDVKMKEKGDIPEGYSVSREKKERFSLILESASTNQTSMYLCASSPPGVGGYNEQFFGPGTRLTVL.

V is TRBV9 and J is TRBJ1-6, with 10 bases matching TRBD1. The V and J ends lost 4 bases and 6 bases, in that order; junction bases with no gene match: 7. CDR1 and CDR2 (germline): SGDLS, YYNGEE. The CDR3 has 16 residues. CDR3 region: CASSSLRDRGNSPLHF. In nucleotides, the CDR3 is TGTGCCAGCAGCAGTCTCCGGGACAGGGGTAATTCACCCCTCCACTTT.

This rearrangement joins TRBV4-2 to TRBJ1-4; 7 nucleotides line up with TRBD1. The V gene's germline CDR1 is LGHNA and CDR2 YNFKEQ. J was trimmed by 12 bases and V by 3 bases; bases with no gene match: 7. The CDR3 sequence is 13 residues long. CDR3 amino acids: CASSQDLQGQLFF. CDR3 coding DNA: TGTGCCAGCAGCCAGGATCTACAGGGGCAACTGTTTTTT.

With respect to this clone: At the DNA level, this CDR3 is encoded by other sequences in the same sample as well. The gene calls are TRBV7-6 and TRBJ2-5; D call uncertain. Trimming cost V 1 base and J 5 bases, with 11 bases left between them. CDR3 length: 14 amino acids. Germline CDR1 and CDR2: SGHVS and FNYEAQ. In DNA form, the CDR3 reads TGTGCCAGCAGCTTAGTTGCAGGAAGGGAGACCCAGTACTTC. As protein: CASSLVAGRETQYF.

This chain joins TRBV6-6 and TRBJ1-1; possibly TRBD1 for D (5 bases). The germline V gene has CDR1 MNHNY and CDR2 SVGAGI (reference sequence). V was cut by 2 bases and J by 3 bases, with 10 bases left in between. The CDR3 has 14 residues. The CDR3 loop reads CASSYPREYTEAFF. The CDR3 DNA reads TGTGCCAGCAGTTACCCCAGGGAATACACTGAAGCTTTCTTT.

The chain employs TRBV10-3 and TRBJ1-6; 10 bases map to TRBD1. Germline CDR1 and CDR2: ENHRY and SYGVKD. V lost 2 bases and J lost 9; bases outside the gene matches: 7. This CDR3 comprises 16 residues. The CDR3 DNA reads as TGTGCCATCAGTGAGAGGGGACAGGGGATAGGTTCACCCCTCCACTTT. As protein: CAISERGQGIGSPLHF.